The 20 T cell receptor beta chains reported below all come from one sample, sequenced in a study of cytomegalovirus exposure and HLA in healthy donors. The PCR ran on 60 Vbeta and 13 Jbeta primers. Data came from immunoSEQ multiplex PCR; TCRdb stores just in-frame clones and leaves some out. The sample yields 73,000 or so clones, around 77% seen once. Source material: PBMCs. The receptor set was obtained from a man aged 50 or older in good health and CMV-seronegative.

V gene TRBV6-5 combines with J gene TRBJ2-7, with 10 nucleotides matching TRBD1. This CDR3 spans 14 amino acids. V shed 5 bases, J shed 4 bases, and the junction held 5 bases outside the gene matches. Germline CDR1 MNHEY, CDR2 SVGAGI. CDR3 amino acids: CASSQRQGAYEQYF. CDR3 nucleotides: TGTGCCAGCAGTCAAAGACAGGGGGCATACGAGCAGTACTTC.

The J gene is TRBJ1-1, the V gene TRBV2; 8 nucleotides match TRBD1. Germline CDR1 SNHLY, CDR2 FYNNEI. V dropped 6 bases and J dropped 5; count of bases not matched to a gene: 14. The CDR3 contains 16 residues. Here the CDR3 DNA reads TGTGCCAGCAGAGTACGGGACAGGAGTCTCGGGACTGAAGCTTTCTTT. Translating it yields CASRVRDRSLGTEAFF.

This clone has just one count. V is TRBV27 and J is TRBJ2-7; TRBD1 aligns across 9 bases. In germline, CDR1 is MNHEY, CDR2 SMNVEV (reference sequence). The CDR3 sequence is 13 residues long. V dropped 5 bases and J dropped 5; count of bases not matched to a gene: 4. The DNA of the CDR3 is TGTGCCAGCAGTCTCGGACAGGGGAACGAGCAGTACTTC. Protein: CASSLGQGNEQYF.

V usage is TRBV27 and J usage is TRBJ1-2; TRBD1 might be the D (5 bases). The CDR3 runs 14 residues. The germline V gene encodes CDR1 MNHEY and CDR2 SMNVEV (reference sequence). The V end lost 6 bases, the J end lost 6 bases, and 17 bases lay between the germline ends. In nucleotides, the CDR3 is TGTGCCAGCAGGACCCCCTCTAGGGGCGATGGCTACACCTTC. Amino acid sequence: CASRTPSRGDGYTF.

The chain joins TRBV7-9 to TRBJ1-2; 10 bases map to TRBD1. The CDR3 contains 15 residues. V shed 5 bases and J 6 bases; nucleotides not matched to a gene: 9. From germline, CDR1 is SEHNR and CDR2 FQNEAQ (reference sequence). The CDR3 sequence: CASSPWTGGGHGYTF. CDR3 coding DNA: TGTGCCAGCAGCCCCTGGACAGGGGGGGGCCATGGCTACACCTTC.

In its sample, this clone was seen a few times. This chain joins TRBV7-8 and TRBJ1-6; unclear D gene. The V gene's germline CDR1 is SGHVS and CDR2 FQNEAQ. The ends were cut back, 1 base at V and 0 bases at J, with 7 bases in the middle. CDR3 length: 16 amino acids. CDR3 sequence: CASSLVLSSYNSPLHF. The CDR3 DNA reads TGTGCCAGCAGCTTAGTGCTGAGCTCCTATAATTCACCCCTCCACTTT.

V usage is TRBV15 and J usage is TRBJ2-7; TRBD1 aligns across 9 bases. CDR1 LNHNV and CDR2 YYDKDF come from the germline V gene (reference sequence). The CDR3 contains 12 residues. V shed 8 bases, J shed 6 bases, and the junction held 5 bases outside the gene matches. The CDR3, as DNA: TGTGCCACCGGGACAGGGAAGGTCGAGCAGTACTTC. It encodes CATGTGKVEQYF.

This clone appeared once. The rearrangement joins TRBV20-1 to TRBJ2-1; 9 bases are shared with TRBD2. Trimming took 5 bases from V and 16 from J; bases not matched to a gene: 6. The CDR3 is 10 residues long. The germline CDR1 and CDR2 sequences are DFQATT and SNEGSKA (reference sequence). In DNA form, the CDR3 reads TGCAGTGCTGAAACTAGCGGGCCATTCTTC. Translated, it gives CSAETSGPFF.

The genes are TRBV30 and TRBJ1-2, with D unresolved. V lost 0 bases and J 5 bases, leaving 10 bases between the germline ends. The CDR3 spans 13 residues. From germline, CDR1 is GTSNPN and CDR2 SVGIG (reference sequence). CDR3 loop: CAWSVDGLYGYTF. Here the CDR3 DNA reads TGTGCCTGGAGTGTAGACGGACTTTATGGCTACACCTTC. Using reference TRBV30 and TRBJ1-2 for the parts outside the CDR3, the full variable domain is SQTIHQWPATLVQPVGSPLSLECTVEGTSNPNLYWYRQAAGRGLQLLFYSVGIGQISSEVPQNLSASRPQDRQFILSSKKLLLSDSGFYLCAWSVDGLYGYTFGSGTRLTVV.

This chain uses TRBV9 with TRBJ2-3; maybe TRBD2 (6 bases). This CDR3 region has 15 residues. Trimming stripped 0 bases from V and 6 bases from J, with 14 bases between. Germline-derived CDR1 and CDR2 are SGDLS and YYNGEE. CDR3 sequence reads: CASSVDPSSGDTQYF. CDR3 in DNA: TGTGCCAGCAGCGTAGATCCCTCAAGCGGGGATACGCAGTATTTT.

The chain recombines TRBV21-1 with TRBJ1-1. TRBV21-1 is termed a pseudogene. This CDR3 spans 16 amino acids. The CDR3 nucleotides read TGTGCCAGCAGCAAAGGCAAGGGGCGGGGTAACACTGAAGCTTTCTTT. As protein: CASSKGKGRGNTEAFF.

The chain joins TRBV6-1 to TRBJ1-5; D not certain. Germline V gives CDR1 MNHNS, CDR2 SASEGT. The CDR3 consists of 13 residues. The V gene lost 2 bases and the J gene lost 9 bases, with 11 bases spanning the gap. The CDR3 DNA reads TGTGCCAGCAGTGAAATTCCCGGTTGGCCCCAGCATTTT. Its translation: CASSEIPGWPQHF.

In DNA form, the CDR3 reads TGTGCCAGCAGCGTATTACAGGGACATGAGCAGTTCTTC. The encoded protein is CASSVLQGHEQFF. The J gene is TRBJ2-1, the V gene TRBV9; D perhaps matches TRBD1 (6 bases). Trimming took off 1 base at V and 8 bases at J, with 10 bases between the two ends. The V gene's germline CDR1 is SGDLS and CDR2 YYNGEE. The CDR3 is 13 residues long.

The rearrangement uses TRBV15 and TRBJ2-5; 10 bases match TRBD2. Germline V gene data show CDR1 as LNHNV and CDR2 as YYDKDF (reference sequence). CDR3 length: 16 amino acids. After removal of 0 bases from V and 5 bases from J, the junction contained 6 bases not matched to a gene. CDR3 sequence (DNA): TGTGCCACCAGCAGAGATCGGGCTAGCGGGAGTGAGACCCAGTACTTC. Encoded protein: CATSRDRASGSETQYF.

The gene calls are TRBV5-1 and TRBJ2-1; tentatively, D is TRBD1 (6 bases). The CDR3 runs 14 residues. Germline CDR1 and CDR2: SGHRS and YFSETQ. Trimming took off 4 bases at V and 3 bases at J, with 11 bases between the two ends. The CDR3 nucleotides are TGCGCCAGCAGCCAGGGGACGCTCTACAATGAGCAGTTCTTC. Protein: CASSQGTLYNEQFF.

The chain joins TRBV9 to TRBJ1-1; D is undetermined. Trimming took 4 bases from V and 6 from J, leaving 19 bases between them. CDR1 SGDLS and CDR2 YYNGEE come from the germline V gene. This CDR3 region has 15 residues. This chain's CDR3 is CASSPTTRSESEAFF. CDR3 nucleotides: TGTGCCAGCAGCCCTACGACTAGATCTGAGTCTGAAGCTTTCTTT.

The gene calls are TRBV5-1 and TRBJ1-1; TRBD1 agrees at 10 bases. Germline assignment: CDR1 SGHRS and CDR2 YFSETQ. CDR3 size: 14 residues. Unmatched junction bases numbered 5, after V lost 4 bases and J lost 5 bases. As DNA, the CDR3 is TGCGCCAGCAGCCGCGGGACAGGGGCAACTGAAGCTTTCTTT. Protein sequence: CASSRGTGATEAFF.

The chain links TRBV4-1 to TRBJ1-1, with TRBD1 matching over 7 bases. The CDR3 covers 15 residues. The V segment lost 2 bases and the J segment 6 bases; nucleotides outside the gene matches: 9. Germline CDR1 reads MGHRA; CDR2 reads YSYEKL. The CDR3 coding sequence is TGCGCCAGCAGCCAACCCCGGGACAGAGCGGCTGAAGCTTTCTTT. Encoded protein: CASSQPRDRAAEAFF.

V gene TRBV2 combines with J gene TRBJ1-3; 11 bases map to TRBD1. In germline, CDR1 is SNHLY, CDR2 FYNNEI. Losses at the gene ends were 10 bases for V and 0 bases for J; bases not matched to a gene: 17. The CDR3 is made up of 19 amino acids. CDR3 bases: TGTGCCACCTCTCCCACCGGGACAGGGGGGGGCCGCTCTGGAAACACCATATATTTT. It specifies CATSPTGTGGGRSGNTIYF.

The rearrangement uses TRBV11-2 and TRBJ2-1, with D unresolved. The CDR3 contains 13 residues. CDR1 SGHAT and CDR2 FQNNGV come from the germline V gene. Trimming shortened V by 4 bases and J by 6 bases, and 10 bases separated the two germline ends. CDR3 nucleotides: TGTGCCAGCAGCTCTCAGGAATTCAATGAGCAGTTCTTC. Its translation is CASSSQEFNEQFF.